This T cell receptor (beta chain) stems from a study of T cell repertoires in cytomegalovirus infection. Study-level information: CMV epitopes that were recently identified and HLA-C-restricted were used alongside well-studied HLA-B-restricted ones. An indication of both CMV infection and matching HLA type came from public TCR beta signatures.

Findings and caveats of the study: Ex vivo, HLA-C-restricted CMV-specific TCR beta clonotypes prevailed over the rest of the response. People with CMV and the relevant HLA were identified by cumulative public TCR beta family frequency.

Of note for this clonotype: As yet, its antigen is unknown.

V was cut by 6 bases and J by 0 bases, with 18 bases left in between. The CDR3 consists of 18 residues. The germline V gene has CDR1 SGHVS and CDR2 FNYEAQ. TCRdb processed the reads anew with MiXCR; each CDR3 protein has one entry. The table has 900,000 to 950,000 distinct CDR3 sequences, approximately 33% seen once. The clonotype originates from a human donor in good health (CMV status not recorded). Some clones in this sample may be carry-over from other donors' samples. This material consisted of cultured CD8+ T cells from PBMCs, taken from culture after CMV antigen stimulation. This chain uses TRBV7-6 with TRBJ2-6; D perhaps matches TRBD1 (5 bases). The CDR3 loop reads CASRLQGSIGSGANVLTF. In DNA, the CDR3 is TGTGCCAGCAGACTTCAGGGTTCTATCGGCTCTGGGGCCAACGTCCTGACTTTC.